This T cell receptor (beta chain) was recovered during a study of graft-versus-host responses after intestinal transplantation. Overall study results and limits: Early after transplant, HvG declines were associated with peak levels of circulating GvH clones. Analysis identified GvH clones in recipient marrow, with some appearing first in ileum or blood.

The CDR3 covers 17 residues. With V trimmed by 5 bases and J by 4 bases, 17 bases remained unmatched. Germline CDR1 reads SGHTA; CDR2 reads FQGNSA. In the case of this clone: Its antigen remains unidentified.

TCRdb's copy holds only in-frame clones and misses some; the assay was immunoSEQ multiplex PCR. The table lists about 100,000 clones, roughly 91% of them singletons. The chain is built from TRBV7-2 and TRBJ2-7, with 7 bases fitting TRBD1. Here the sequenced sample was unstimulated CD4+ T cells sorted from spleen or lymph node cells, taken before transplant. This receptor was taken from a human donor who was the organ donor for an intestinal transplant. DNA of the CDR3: TGTGCCAGCAGCCACCGAGGGGGCCTGGGGTTAGCGTACGAGCAGTACTTC. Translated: CASSHRGGLGLAYEQYF.